This T cell receptor beta chain originates from a study of cytomegalovirus exposure and HLA in healthy donors. This clone was seen once. The CDR3 loop spans 13 amino acids. Germline loops: CDR1 MNHEY, CDR2 SVGAGI. The V end lost 8 bases, the J end lost 4 bases, and 12 bases lay between the germline ends. 60 Vbeta and 13 Jbeta primers were used in PCR. Some clones are missing from TCRdb's copy, which holds only in-frame ones; the method was immunoSEQ multiplex PCR. The sample records 130,000 to 150,000 clones, roughly three quarters being singletons. This rearrangement joins TRBV6-5 to TRBJ1-5; D is ambiguous. The material sequenced was PBMCs. The origin of this receptor is a male donor in good health and CMV-seronegative. The CDR3 nucleotides read TGTGCCAGCGGTCGATCGGTGAATCAGCCCCAGCATTTT. It encodes CASGRSVNQPQHF.